The clone carrying this T cell receptor beta chain was seen a few times. Some clones are missing from TCRdb's copy, which holds only in-frame ones; the method was immunoSEQ multiplex PCR. The sample includes about 200,000 clones, 65% to 85% of them seen just once. The source of the sample is a study of blood T cell repertoires in COVID-19. CDR1 and CDR2 (germline): MGHRA, YSYEKL. This CDR3 comprises 18 residues. The V gene end was trimmed by 3 bases and the J gene end by 0 bases; junction bases not matched to a gene: 8. Sequenced sample: peripheral blood. This sequence was found in a human donor in a cohort sampled during active COVID-19. The chain joins TRBV4-1 to TRBJ1-6; TRBD1 matches 7 bases. In DNA, the CDR3 is TGCGCCAGCAGCCAGCGGGACAGTGGGAGCTCCTATAATTCACCCCTCCACTTT. Protein sequence: CASSQRDSGSSYNSPLHF.